This entry concerns a single T cell receptor (beta chain). Its antigen is unidentified. A read error may account for a junction end that differs from germline. The CDR3 runs to 14 residues. Germline V gene data show CDR1 as SEHNR and CDR2 as FQNEAQ (reference sequence). TCRdb's table, derived via immunoSEQ multiplex PCR, lists solely in-frame clones and lacks some. The table has tens of thousands of clones, approximately 92% seen once; the top ten hold about 0.5%. This record belongs to a study of graft-versus-host responses after intestinal transplantation. Study-level information: Transplant recipients had multivisceral, liver-intestinal, or isolated intestinal grafts. Regarding the study as a whole: Maximum circulating GvH clone levels tracked with early post-transplant HvG decreases.

V and J are TRBV7-9 and TRBJ2-1; 10 nucleotides align to TRBD2. Source: unstimulated CD8+ T cells sorted from spleen or lymph node cells, taken before intestinal transplant. The clonotype comes from a human donor who received an intestinal transplant. The CDR3: CASSLAGVYNEQFF. As DNA, the CDR3 is TGTGCCAGCAGCCTAGCGGGAGTTTACAATGAGCAGTTCTTC.